This T cell receptor (beta chain) was sequenced for a study of cytomegalovirus exposure and HLA in healthy donors. This clone appeared once. In the PCR, 60 Vbeta and 13 Jbeta primers were used. Only in-frame clones appear in the TCRdb table, and some are missing; sequencing was by immunoSEQ multiplex PCR. There are 150,000 to 200,000 clones in the sample; 75% to 85% occur only once, and about 7.4% lies in the top ten. The germline CDR1 and CDR2 sequences are SGHTA and FQGTGA. The CDR3 spans 16 residues. The ends lost 4 bases at V and 6 bases at J; junction bases unmatched: 11. What was sequenced was PBMCs. V gene TRBV7-3 combines with J gene TRBJ2-2, with TRBD2 identical over 7 bases. The sequence was collected from a male donor in good health and CMV-seropositive. The CDR3 is CASSWGGGSRAGELFF. The CDR3 coding sequence is TGTGCCAGCAGCTGGGGCGGGGGATCCAGGGCCGGGGAGCTGTTTTTT. Together with reference TRBV7-3 and TRBJ2-2, the CDR3 gives the full variable domain: GAGVSQTPSNKVTEKGKYVELRCDPISGHTALYWYRQSLGQGPEFLIYFQGTGAADDSGLPNDRFFAVRPEGSVSTLKIQRTERGDSAVYLCASSWGGGSRAGELFFGEGSRLTVL.